Listed below are T cell receptor beta chains from one sample, sequenced in a study of blood T cell repertoires in COVID-19. Clones were sequenced by immunoSEQ multiplex PCR, and TCRdb holds only the in-frame ones, with some missing. The sample records 300,000 or so clones, roughly 90% being singletons. Sequences were obtained from PBMCs or T cells enriched from blood (not recorded which). Every receptor here comes from a man aged 60 to 75 who had recovered from COVID-19. Each CDR3 is given with its conserved first and last residue. Fields, in order: clone size, V gene, J gene, D gene, CDR3 protein, CDR3 DNA. The D gene is left open where the match is weak. Expanded clones are given a class, and other clones once, few, many or no size at all.

>few|TRBV9|TRBJ1-3|TRBD1
CASSAGQGSGNTIYF
TGTGCCAGCAGTGCTGGACAGGGTTCAGGAAACACCATATATTTT
>NA|TRBV7-9|TRBJ2-1|NA
CASTFSVGQFF
TGTGCCAGCACCTTTAGCGTGGGGCAGTTCTTC
>NA|TRBV5-4|TRBJ2-7|TRBD2
CASSHAGTSGEQYF
TGTGCCAGCAGCCACGCCGGGACTAGCGGCGAGCAGTACTTC
>NA|TRBV3-1/TRBV3-2|TRBJ2-7|TRBD2
CASSPLGTSRYEQYF
TGTGCCAGCAGCCCCCTTGGGACTAGCAGGTACGAGCAGTACTTC
>NA|TRBV6-5|TRBJ1-4|NA
CASSTNFNEKLFF
TGTGCCAGCAGTACTAATTTTAATGAAAAACTGTTTTTT
>NA|TRBV5-1|TRBJ2-3|TRBD2
CASHTREVQDTQYF
TGCGCCAGCCACACGCGGGAGGTTCAAGATACGCAGTATTTT
>NA|TRBV6-1|TRBJ1-3|NA
CASSDHRATGNTIYF
TGTGCCAGCAGTGATCACAGGGCTACGGGAAACACCATATATTTT
>NA|TRBV3-1/TRBV3-2|TRBJ2-3|TRBD2
CASSQFSGTIRTSTDTQYF
TGTGCCAGCAGCCAATTTTCCGGGACTATCCGTACTAGCACAGATACGCAGTATTTT
>NA|TRBV7-9|TRBJ2-2|TRBD2
CAGGDRRGELFF
TGTGCCGGGGGGGACCGCCGCGGGGAGCTGTTTTTT
>NA|TRBV5-6|TRBJ2-1|TRBD1
CASSLTGQGLYNEQFF
TGTGCCAGCAGCTTGACCGGACAGGGCTTATACAATGAGCAGTTCTTC
>NA|TRBV3-1/TRBV3-2|TRBJ2-2|TRBD1
CASSQVAGGVGRNTGELFF
TGTGCCAGCAGCCAAGTTGCAGGGGGAGTTGGTCGGAACACCGGGGAGCTGTTTTTT
>NA|TRBV7-8|TRBJ2-1|NA
CASSSRTGGRFSNEQFF
TGTGCCAGCAGCTCACGGACAGGAGGGCGATTCAGTAATGAGCAGTTCTTC
>NA|TRBV15|TRBJ2-5|NA
CATSRDVRPEGTQYF
TGTGCCACCAGCAGAGATGTTCGGCCGGAGGGGACCCAGTACTTC
>NA|TRBV7-8|TRBJ1-6|TRBD1
CASSLARGQTNSPLHF
TGTGCCAGCAGCTTAGCTAGGGGACAGACTAATTCACCCCTCCACTTT
>NA|TRBV7-2|TRBJ2-1|TRBD2
CASSGLGGGWNEQFF
TGTGCCAGCAGCGGACTGGGCGGGGGGTGGAATGAGCAGTTCTTC
>NA|TRBV5-1|TRBJ2-1|NA
CASSSSTADRWNEQFF
TGCGCCAGCAGCTCCAGTACCGCAGACAGATGGAATGAGCAGTTCTTC
>NA|TRBV11-3|TRBJ2-1|NA
CASSGGTGLSYNEQFF
TGTGCCAGCAGCGGGGGGACTGGGCTCTCCTACAATGAGCAGTTCTTC
>NA|TRBV20-1|TRBJ2-7|NA
CSASGGGANEQYF
TGCAGTGCTAGTGGTGGAGGGGCCAACGAGCAGTACTTC
>NA|TRBV6-4|TRBJ1-2|TRBD1
CASSDSIGTGYSGYTF
TGTGCCAGCAGTGACTCGATTGGGACAGGGTATAGCGGCTACACCTTC
>NA|TRBV15|TRBJ2-2|TRBD2
CATSGLAGVTGELFF
TGTGCCACCAGCGGACTAGCGGGAGTAACCGGGGAGCTGTTTTTT
>NA|TRBV9|TRBJ2-1|NA
CASSPGGVNEQFF
TGTGCCAGCAGCCCGGGTGGTGTCAATGAGCAGTTCTTC
>NA|TRBV24-1|TRBJ2-1|NA
CATTGDNYNEQFF
TGTGCCACCACGGGGGATAACTACAATGAGCAGTTCTTC
>NA|TRBV19|TRBJ2-7|NA
CASSAGRGYEQYF
TGTGCCAGTAGTGCCGGTCGGGGCTACGAGCAGTACTTC
>NA|TRBV11-2|TRBJ1-1|NA
CASSAGEGAEAFF
TGTGCCAGCAGCGCAGGGGAAGGGGCTGAAGCTTTCTTT
>NA|TRBV5-1|TRBJ1-2|TRBD1
CASSWGQTRGGYTF
TGCGCCAGCAGCTGGGGACAGACGAGGGGTGGCTACACCTTC
>once|TRBV11-2|TRBJ2-1|TRBD2
CASSLEEGLAMDEQFF
TGTGCCAGCAGCTTGGAAGAGGGACTAGCGATGGATGAGCAGTTCTTC
>NA|TRBV19|TRBJ1-1|NA
CASINRDYSEAFF
TGTGCCAGTATAAACCGGGACTACTCTGAAGCTTTCTTT
>NA|TRBV5-1|TRBJ2-2|NA
CASSKAELNTGELFF
TGCGCCAGCAGCAAAGCGGAACTGAACACCGGGGAGCTGTTTTTT